These T cell receptor beta chains were read from a single sample in a study of memory B cells and T cells in multiple sclerosis. TCRdb keeps only in-frame clones here, not all; method: immunoSEQ multiplex PCR. In the table there are 46,000 or so clones, 82% of which are singletons. For these TCRs, the target antigens are not known. The sample was PBMCs from blood kept in culture. The source of these receptors is a human donor with multiple sclerosis. The CDR3 runs from the conserved cysteine through the conserved F or W. A D gene is named only where the DNA matches it firmly. Not every row has a clone size; where given, it reads once, few, many or a size class.

CDR3 protein	CDR3 DNA	J gene	clone size	D gene	V gene
CASSYSSDTQYF	TGTGCCAGTAGTTATTCATCAGATACGCAGTATTTT	TRBJ2-3	-	-	TRBV19
CASRATRDGDHGYTF	TGTGCCAGCAGAGCAACTCGAGATGGGGACCATGGCTACACCTTC	TRBJ1-2	-	-	TRBV28
CASSQSGPPNTGELFF	TGTGCCAGCAGTCAGAGCGGGCCACCGAACACCGGGGAGCTGTTTTTT	TRBJ2-2	-	-	TRBV28
CASSLGGGPDTQYF	TGTGCCAGCAGCTTAGGAGGGGGCCCAGATACGCAGTATTTT	TRBJ2-3	-	TRBD1	TRBV7-9
CASTAKIPSGQGYNEQFF	TGTGCCAGTACCGCGAAGATTCCTTCGGGACAGGGCTACAATGAGCAGTTCTTC	TRBJ2-1	few	TRBD1	TRBV19
CASSVNGQGWGTEAFF	TGTGCCAGCAGCGTAAACGGACAGGGTTGGGGCACTGAAGCTTTCTTT	TRBJ1-1	-	TRBD1	TRBV7-3
CASSARIGLNTEAFF	TGTGCCAGCAGCGCCCGGATCGGCTTGAACACTGAAGCTTTCTTT	TRBJ1-1	few	-	TRBV6-1
CSARRRTEAFF	TGCAGTGCTAGGAGACGGACTGAAGCTTTCTTT	TRBJ1-1	-	-	TRBV20-1
CASSSDRERGQPQHF	TGTGCCAGCAGTTCGGACAGGGAACGGGGACAGCCCCAGCATTTT	TRBJ1-5	-	TRBD1	TRBV27
CASSLATGDSPLHF	TGCGCCAGCAGCTTGGCCACAGGGGATTCACCCCTCCACTTT	TRBJ1-6	-	TRBD1	TRBV5-1
CASSLLRGQNTGELFF	TGCGCCAGCAGCTTACTCAGGGGGCAAAACACCGGGGAGCTGTTTTTT	TRBJ2-2	-	TRBD1	TRBV5-1
CASSLADTGTLNTGELFF	TGTGCCAGCAGCTTGGCGGATACCGGGACACTGAACACCGGGGAGCTGTTTTTT	TRBJ2-2	-	-	TRBV5-4
CASSLVRATEAFF	TGTGCCAGCAGCTTAGTCAGGGCCACTGAAGCTTTCTTT	TRBJ1-1	-	-	TRBV5-6
CASSLNRGLHYGYTF	TGTGCCAGCAGCTTGAATCGGGGATTGCACTATGGCTACACCTTC	TRBJ1-2	once	-	TRBV5-8
CASSLGSFNSPLHF	TGCGCCAGCAGCTTGGGGTCATTTAATTCACCCCTCCACTTT	TRBJ1-6	-	-	TRBV5-1
CASSFWPLDSYEQYF	TGTGCCAGCAGTTTTTGGCCACTCGACTCCTACGAGCAGTACTTC	TRBJ2-7	once	-	TRBV27
CASSSPTGGYEKLFF	TGTGCCAGCAGCTCCCCGACAGGGGGTTACGAAAAACTGTTTTTT	TRBJ1-4	-	TRBD1	TRBV5-6
CAWSVDYSYEQYF	TGTGCCTGGAGTGTCGATTACTCCTACGAGCAGTACTTC	TRBJ2-7	-	-	TRBV30
CASTATREGKLFF	TGTGCCAGCACCGCCACACGGGAAGGAAAACTGTTTTTT	TRBJ1-4	-	-	TRBV27
CASSPIGQGHSPLHF	TGTGCCAGCAGCCCCATAGGACAGGGACATTCACCCCTCCACTTT	TRBJ1-6	-	TRBD1	TRBV7-2
CASGTGGPGELFF	TGTGCCAGCGGGACAGGGGGCCCCGGGGAGCTGTTTTTT	TRBJ2-2	-	TRBD1	TRBV6-6
CASSQDFRTGDGEQYF	TGCGCCAGCAGCCAAGATTTCAGGACAGGGGATGGGGAGCAGTACTTC	TRBJ2-7	-	TRBD1	TRBV4-3
CASSSGQRANGYTF	TGTGCCAGCAGCTCCGGACAGAGAGCAAATGGCTACACCTTC	TRBJ1-2	-	-	TRBV28
CSAQNTEAFF	TGCAGCGCACAGAACACTGAAGCTTTCTTT	TRBJ1-1	-	-	TRBV29-1
CASTDQTTYEQYF	TGTGCCAGCACTGACCAAACCACGTACGAGCAGTACTTC	TRBJ2-7	few	-	TRBV6-6
CASSFIGPLRAGELFF	TGTGCCAGCAGTTTCATCGGACCCCTGAGGGCCGGGGAGCTGTTTTTT	TRBJ2-2	-	-	TRBV27
CASSPQTGGGGNTIYF	TGTGCCAGCTCACCCCAGACAGGGGGAGGCGGAAACACCATATATTTT	TRBJ1-3	-	TRBD1	TRBV18
CASSPGHLSSYEQYF	TGTGCCAGCAGCCCGGGGCACCTAAGCTCCTACGAGCAGTACTTC	TRBJ2-7	medium-sized	-	TRBV7-2
CASSDGGATGELFF	TGTGCCAGTAGTGATGGGGGGGCCACCGGGGAGCTGTTTTTT	TRBJ2-2	-	-	TRBV19
CATSRDRRAGWTEAFF	TGTGCCACCAGCAGAGATCGGCGGGCAGGGTGGACTGAAGCTTTCTTT	TRBJ1-1	-	-	TRBV15
CASGLGIGAEAFF	TGTGCCAGCGGGTTAGGGATTGGCGCTGAAGCTTTCTTT	TRBJ1-1	-	-	TRBV2
CASNLNTEAFF	TGTGCCAGCAATTTGAACACTGAAGCTTTCTTT	TRBJ1-1	-	-	TRBV7-2
CASSQEFGQPQHF	TGTGCCAGCAGTCAGGAGTTTGGCCAGCCCCAGCATTTT	TRBJ1-5	once	-	TRBV6-4
CASSLMDRATNEKLFF	TGTGCCAGCAGTTTAATGGACCGGGCAACTAATGAAAAACTGTTTTTT	TRBJ1-4	-	-	TRBV28
CASSYSKAVVETQYF	TGTGCCAGCAGTTACTCGAAGGCCGTTGTAGAGACCCAGTACTTC	TRBJ2-5	-	-	TRBV6-5
CASSASGTEAFF	TGTGCCAGCAGCGCTTCGGGCACTGAAGCTTTCTTT	TRBJ1-1	-	-	TRBV9
CASSLVPPLDTTEAFF	TGTGCCAGCAGCTTGGTTCCCCCACTTGACACCACTGAAGCTTTCTTT	TRBJ1-1	-	-	TRBV5-8
CASSSNWDRGGYEQYF	TGCGCCAGCAGCTCAAACTGGGACAGGGGGGGATACGAGCAGTACTTC	TRBJ2-7	-	TRBD1	TRBV5-1
CASSFRITDTQYF	TGTGCCAGCAGTTTTCGGATCACAGATACGCAGTATTTT	TRBJ2-3	-	-	TRBV27
CASSQVGGTEAFF	TGTGCCAGCAGCCAAGTTGGGGGCACTGAAGCTTTCTTT	TRBJ1-1	-	-	TRBV4-2
CASSLGSFYEQYF	TGTGCCAGCAGCTTAGGGTCTTTCTACGAGCAGTACTTC	TRBJ2-7	few	-	TRBV7-2
CAWSVNPSGAGGYTF	TGTGCCTGGAGTGTTAACCCCTCAGGGGCTGGTGGCTACACCTTC	TRBJ1-2	-	-	TRBV30
CAVRGDSELNEQYF	TGTGCCGTTAGGGGGGACTCCGAACTGAACGAGCAGTACTTC	TRBJ2-7	-	-	TRBV2
CASSGRGTGELFF	TGTGCCTCGTCAGGGCGCGGCACCGGGGAGCTGTTTTTT	TRBJ2-2	-	-	TRBV30
CASSPSPVNPQETQYF	TGTGCCAGCTCACCAAGTCCGGTTAACCCTCAAGAGACCCAGTACTTC	TRBJ2-5	-	-	TRBV18